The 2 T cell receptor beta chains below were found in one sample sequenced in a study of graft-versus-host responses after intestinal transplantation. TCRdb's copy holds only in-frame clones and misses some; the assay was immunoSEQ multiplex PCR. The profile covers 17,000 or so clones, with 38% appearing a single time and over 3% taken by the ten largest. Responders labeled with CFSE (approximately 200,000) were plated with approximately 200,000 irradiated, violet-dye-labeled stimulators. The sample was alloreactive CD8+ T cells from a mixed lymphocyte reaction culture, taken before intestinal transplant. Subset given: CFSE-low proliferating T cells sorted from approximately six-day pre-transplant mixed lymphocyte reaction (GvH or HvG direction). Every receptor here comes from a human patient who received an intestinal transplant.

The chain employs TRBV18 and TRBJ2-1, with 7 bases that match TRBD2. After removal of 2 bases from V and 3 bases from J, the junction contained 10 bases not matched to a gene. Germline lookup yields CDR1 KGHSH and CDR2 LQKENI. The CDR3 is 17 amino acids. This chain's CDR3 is CASSPFGLAEIYNEQFF. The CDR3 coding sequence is TGTGCCAGCTCACCATTCGGCCTAGCGGAGATCTACAATGAGCAGTTCTTC.

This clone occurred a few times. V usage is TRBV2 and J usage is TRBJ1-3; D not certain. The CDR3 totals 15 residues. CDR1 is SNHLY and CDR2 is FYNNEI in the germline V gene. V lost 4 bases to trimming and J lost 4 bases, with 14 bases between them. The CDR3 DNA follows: TGTGCCAGCAGTGTCTCCTGGGCCCTGGGAAACACCATATATTTT. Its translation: CASSVSWALGNTIYF.